This entry features one T cell receptor (beta chain) sequence. The sample is drawn from a study of blood T cell repertoires in COVID-19. On the study more broadly: Acute and convalescent COVID-19 samples came from the United States, Italy and Spain. PBMCs, B-cell-depleted T cells, or T cells were the source of the cDNA or gDNA that made up the material.

The germline gives CDR1 LNHDA, CDR2 SQIVND (reference sequence). V lost 9 bases, J lost 3 bases, and 7 bases stayed unmatched. The CDR3 runs 15 residues. Original handling: How many nucleated cells were present was estimated from reference gene primer amplification. Method: immunoSEQ multiplex PCR; TCRdb's copy keeps in-frame clones and lacks some. V, J and clone size derive from that table, while D and trimming were established from the DNA sequence. Found here are under 150,000 clones, roughly 82% of them singletons; the top ten hold about 8.1%. This receptor was taken from a middle-aged woman with acute or convalescent COVID-19. What was sequenced was peripheral blood. The rearrangement joins TRBV19 to TRBJ1-4, with TRBD1 identical over 10 bases. The CDR3 protein is CASMDRGVANEKLFF. The DNA for the CDR3 is TGTGCCAGCATGGACAGGGGGGTGGCTAATGAAAAACTGTTTTTT. Combining the CDR3 with reference TRBV19 and TRBJ1-4 gives the whole variable domain DGGITQSPKYLFRKEGQNVTLSCEQNLNHDAMYWYRQDPGQGLRLIYYSQIVNDFQKGDIAEGYSVSREKKESFPLTVTSAQKNPTAFYLCASMDRGVANEKLFFGSGTQLSVL.